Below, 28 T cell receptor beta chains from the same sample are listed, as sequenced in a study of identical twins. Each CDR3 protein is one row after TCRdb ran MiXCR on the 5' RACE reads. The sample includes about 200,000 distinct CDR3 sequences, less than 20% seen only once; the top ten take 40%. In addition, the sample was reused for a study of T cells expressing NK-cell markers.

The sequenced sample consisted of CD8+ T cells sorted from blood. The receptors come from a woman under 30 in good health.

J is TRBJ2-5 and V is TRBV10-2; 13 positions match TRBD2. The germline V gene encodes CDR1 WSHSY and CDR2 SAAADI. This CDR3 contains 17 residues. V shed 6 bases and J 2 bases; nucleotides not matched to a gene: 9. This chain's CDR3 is CASSPVLAGGMQETQYF. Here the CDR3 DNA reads TGCGCCAGCAGCCCCGTACTAGCGGGAGGGATGCAAGAGACCCAGTACTTC.

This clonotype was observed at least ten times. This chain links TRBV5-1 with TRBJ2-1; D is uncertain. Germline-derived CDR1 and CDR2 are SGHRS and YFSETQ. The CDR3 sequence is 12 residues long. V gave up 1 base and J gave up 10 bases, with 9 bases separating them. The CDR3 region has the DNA TGCGCCAGCAGCTTGATAGCACACGAGCAGTTCTTC. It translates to CASSLIAHEQFF.

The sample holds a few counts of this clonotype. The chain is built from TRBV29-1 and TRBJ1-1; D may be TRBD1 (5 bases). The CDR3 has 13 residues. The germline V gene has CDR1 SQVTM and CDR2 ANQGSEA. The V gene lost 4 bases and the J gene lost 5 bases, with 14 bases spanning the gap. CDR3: CSVVTVGRTEAFF. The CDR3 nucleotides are TGCAGCGTTGTGACAGTCGGAAGGACTGAAGCTTTCTTT.

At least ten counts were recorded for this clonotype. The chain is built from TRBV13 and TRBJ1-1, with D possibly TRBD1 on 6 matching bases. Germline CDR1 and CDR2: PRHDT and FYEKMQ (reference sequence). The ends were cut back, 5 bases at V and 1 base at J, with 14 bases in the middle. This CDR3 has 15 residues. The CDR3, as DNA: TGTGCCAGCAGCGTATTACAGGGCCAGAACACTGAAGCTTTCTTT. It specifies CASSVLQGQNTEAFF.

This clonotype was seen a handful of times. In DNA, the CDR3 is TGTGCCAGCATGTGGGGGACCTACAATGAGCAGTTCTTC. As protein: CASMWGTYNEQFF. The chain links TRBV2 to TRBJ2-1; D possibly matches TRBD1 or TRBD2 (5 bases each). This CDR3 is 13 amino acids long. Trimming stripped 7 bases from V and 2 bases from J, with 9 bases between. CDR1 SNHLY and CDR2 FYNNEI come from the germline V gene.

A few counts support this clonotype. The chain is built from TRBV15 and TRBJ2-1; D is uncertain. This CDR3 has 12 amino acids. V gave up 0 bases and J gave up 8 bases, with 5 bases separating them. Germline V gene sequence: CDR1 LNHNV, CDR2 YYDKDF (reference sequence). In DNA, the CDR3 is TGTGCCACCAGCAGAGATCTCCATGAGCAGTTCTTC. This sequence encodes CATSRDLHEQFF. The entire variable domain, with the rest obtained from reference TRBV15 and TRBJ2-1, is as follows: DAMVIQNPRYQVTQFGKPVTLSCSQTLNHNVMYWYQQKSSQAPKLLFHYYDKDFNNEADTPDNFQSRRPNTSFCFLDIRSPGLGDTAMYLCATSRDLHEQFFGPGTRLTVL.

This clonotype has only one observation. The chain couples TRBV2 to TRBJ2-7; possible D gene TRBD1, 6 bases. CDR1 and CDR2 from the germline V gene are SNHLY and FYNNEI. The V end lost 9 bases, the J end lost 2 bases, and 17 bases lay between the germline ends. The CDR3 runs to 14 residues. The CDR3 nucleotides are TGTGCCAGTACCCCCGGGACAATGACCTACGAGCAGTACTTC. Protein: CASTPGTMTYEQYF.

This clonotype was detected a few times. The DNA for the CDR3 is TGTGCCAGCAGTTACGGCGGAAATGAGCAGTTCTTC. Residues: CASSYGGNEQFF. The chain is built from TRBV6-5 and TRBJ2-1; unclear D gene. Germline V gene sequence: CDR1 MNHEY, CDR2 SVGAGI. The V end was cut by 2 bases, the J end by 7 bases, with 6 bases between. This CDR3 comprises 12 residues.

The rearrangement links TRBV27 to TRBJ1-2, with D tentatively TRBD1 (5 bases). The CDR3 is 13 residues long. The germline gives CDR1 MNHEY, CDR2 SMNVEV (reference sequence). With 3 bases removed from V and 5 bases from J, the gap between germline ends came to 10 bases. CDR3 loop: CASSFADRYGYTF. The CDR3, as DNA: TGTGCCAGCAGTTTTGCAGACAGATATGGCTACACCTTC.

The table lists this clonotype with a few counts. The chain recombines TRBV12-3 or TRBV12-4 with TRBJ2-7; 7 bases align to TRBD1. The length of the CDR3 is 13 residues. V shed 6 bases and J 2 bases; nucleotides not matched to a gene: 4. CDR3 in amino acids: CASSYDRAYEQYF. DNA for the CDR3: TGTGCCAGCAGCTACGACAGGGCCTACGAGCAGTACTTC.

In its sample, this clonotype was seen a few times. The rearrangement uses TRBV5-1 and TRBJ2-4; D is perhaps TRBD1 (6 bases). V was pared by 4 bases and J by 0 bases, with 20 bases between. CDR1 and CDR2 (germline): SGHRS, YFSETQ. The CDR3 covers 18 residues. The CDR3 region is CASSQPFLGGQAKNIQYF. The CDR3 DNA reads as TGCGCCAGCAGCCAACCTTTTCTAGGGGGACAAGCCAAAAACATTCAGTACTTC.

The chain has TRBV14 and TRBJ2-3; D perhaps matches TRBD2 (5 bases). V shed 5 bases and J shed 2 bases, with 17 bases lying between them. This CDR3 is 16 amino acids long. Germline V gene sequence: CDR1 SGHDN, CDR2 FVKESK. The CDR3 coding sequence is TGTGCCAGCAGCACCCGACTACGAACAGACACAGATACGCAGTATTTT. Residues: CASSTRLRTDTDTQYF.

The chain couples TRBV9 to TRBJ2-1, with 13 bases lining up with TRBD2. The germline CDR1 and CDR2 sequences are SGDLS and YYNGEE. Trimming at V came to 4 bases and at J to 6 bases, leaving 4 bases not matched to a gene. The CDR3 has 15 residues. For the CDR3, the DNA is TGTGCCAGCAGCACTAGCGGGAGGGCTGTCAATGAGCAGTTCTTC. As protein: CASSTSGRAVNEQFF.

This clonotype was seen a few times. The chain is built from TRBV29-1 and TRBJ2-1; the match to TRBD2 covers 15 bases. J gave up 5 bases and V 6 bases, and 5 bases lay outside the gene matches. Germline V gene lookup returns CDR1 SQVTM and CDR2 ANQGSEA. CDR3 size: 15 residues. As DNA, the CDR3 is TGCAGCGTAGCCGGGACTAGCGGGGGGAACAATGAGCAGTTCTTC. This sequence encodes CSVAGTSGGNNEQFF.

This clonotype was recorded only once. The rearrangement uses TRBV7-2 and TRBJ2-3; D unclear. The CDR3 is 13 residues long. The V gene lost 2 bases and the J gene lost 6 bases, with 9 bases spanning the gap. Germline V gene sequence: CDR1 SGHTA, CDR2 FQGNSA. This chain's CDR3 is CASSLFSGDTQYF. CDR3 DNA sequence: TGTGCCAGCAGCTTATTTTCGGGTGATACGCAGTATTTT.

The CDR3 spells CSLSDNTGELFF. The CDR3 DNA is TGCAGCTTATCGGACAACACCGGGGAGCTGTTTTTT. This sequence joins TRBV29-1 and TRBJ2-2; D uncertain. The V end was cut by 8 bases, the J end by 2 bases, with 9 bases between. Germline CDR1 SQVTM, CDR2 ANQGSEA. This CDR3 is built from 12 residues.

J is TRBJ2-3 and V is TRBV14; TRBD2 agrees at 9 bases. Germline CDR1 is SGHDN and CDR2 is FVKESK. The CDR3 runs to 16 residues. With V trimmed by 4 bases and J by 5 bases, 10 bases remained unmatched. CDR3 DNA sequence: TGTGCCAGCAGCCGACGGGCTAGCGGGATGGAAGATACGCAGTATTTT. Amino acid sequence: CASSRRASGMEDTQYF.

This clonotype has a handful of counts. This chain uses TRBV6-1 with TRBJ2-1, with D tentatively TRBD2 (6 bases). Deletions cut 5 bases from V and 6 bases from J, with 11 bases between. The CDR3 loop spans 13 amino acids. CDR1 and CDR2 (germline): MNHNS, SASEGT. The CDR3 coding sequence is TGTGCCAGCAGTACGGGGACTGTCAATGAGCAGTTCTTC. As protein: CASSTGTVNEQFF.

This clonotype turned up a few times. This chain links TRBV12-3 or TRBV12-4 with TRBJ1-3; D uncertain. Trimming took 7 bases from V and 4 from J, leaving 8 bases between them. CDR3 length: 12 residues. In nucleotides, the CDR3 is TGTGCCAGCAACCTTGGAGGAAACACCATATATTTT. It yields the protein CASNLGGNTIYF.

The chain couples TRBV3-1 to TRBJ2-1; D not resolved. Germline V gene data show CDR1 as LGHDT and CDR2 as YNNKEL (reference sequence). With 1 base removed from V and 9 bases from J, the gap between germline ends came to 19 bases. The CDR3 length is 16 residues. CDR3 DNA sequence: TGTGCCAGCAGCCAAGCTATCGGGTACGTGCAAGGTGAGCAGTTCTTC. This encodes CASSQAIGYVQGEQFF.

This CDR3 reads CAISELRTEEGNSPLHF. As DNA, the CDR3 is TGTGCCATCAGTGAATTAAGGACAGAAGAAGGGAATTCACCCCTCCACTTT. V and J are TRBV10-3 and TRBJ1-6; weak D call: TRBD1 (6 bases). Germline lookup yields CDR1 ENHRY and CDR2 SYGVKD. The V and J ends lost 3 bases and 7 bases respectively, with 19 bases between them. The CDR3 spans 17 residues.

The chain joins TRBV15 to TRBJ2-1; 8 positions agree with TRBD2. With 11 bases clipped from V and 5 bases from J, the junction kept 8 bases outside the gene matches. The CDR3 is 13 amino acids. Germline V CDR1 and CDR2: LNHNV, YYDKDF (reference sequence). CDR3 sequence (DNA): TGTGCCTCCGGGGGGGCGGGGGACAATGAGCAGTTCTTC. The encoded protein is CASGGAGDNEQFF. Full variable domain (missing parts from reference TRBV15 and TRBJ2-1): DAMVIQNPRYQVTQFGKPVTLSCSQTLNHNVMYWYQQKSSQAPKLLFHYYDKDFNNEADTPDNFQSRRPNTSFCFLDIRSPGLGDTAMYLCASGGAGDNEQFFGPGTRLTVL.

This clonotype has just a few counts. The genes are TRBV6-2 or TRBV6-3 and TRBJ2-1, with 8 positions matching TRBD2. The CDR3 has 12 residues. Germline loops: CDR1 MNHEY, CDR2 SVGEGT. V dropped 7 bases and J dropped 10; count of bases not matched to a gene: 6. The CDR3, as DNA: TGTGCCAGCACAGGCGGGAGGTTAGAGCAGTTCTTC. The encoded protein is CASTGGRLEQFF.

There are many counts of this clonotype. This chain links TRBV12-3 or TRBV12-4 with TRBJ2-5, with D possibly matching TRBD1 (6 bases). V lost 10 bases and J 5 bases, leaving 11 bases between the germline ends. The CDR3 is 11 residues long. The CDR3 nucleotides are TGTGCCACCAGGGGTTCGGAGACCCAGTACTTC. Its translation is CATRGSETQYF.

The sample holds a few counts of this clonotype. CDR3 residues: CASSRTGHNPRYEQYF. The CDR3 nucleotides are TGTGCCAGCAGCCGGACGGGACACAACCCCCGGTACGAGCAGTACTTC. The chain couples TRBV5-5 to TRBJ2-7, with D possibly being TRBD1 (6 bases). The CDR3 has 16 residues. V was shortened by 4 bases and J by 4 bases, with 21 bases between the two germline ends. The germline V gene encodes CDR1 SGHKS and CDR2 YYEKEE (reference sequence).

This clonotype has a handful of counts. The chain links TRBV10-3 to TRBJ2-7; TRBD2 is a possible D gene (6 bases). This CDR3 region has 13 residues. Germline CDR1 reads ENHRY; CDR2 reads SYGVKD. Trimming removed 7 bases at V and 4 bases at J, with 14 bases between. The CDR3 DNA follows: TGTGCCATCAAGCCCGGGACTCAGTACGAGCAGTACTTC. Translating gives CAIKPGTQYEQYF.

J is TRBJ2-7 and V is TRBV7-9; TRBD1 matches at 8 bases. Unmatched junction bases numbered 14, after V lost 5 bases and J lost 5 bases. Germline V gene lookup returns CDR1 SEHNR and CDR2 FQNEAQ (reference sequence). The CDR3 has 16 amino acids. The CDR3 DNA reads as TGTGCCAGCAGCCCCTCGGACAGGGCGATCTTCAACGAGCAGTACTTC. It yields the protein CASSPSDRAIFNEQYF.

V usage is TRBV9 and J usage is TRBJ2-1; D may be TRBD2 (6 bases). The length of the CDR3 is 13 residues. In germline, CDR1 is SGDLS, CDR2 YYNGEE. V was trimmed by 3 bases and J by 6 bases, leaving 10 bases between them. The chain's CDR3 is CASSGRAVNEQFF. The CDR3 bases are TGTGCCAGCAGCGGGAGGGCCGTCAATGAGCAGTTCTTC.